This T cell receptor (beta chain) was recovered during a study of T cell repertoires in cytomegalovirus infection (dated by TCRdb to about 2019). Regarding the research as a whole: Because public TCR beta signatures pointed to carriage of CMV infection together with the matching HLA type, the HLA type of each donor mattered for the analysis. Study-wide findings and limitations: The ex vivo response was dominated by HLA-C-restricted CMV-specific TCR beta clonotypes, which also provided the single most frequent clonotype in two of eight donors. In both this cohort and an independent approximately 350-donor cohort, the cumulative frequency of public TCR beta family members distinguished carriers of CMV infection plus the relevant HLA type.

This clonotype was counted ten times or more. Its antigen has not been determined. Base quality data are lacking; no much larger clone is found one base away. Sequencing was performed on an Illumina HiSeq 1500. The public sequencing data were trimmed at Q25 with fastp and processed into clonotypes with MiXCR by TCRdb, which kept only in-frame beta chains. Duplicate CDR3 protein sequences are folded into a single record with the most common DNA and genes. The sample has 120,000 to 150,000 distinct CDR3 sequences on record, roughly 6% of them singletons. Around 17% of the sample is held by the ten biggest clonotypes. The CDR3 covers 16 residues, taking in both the cysteine and the phenylalanine. The sequence is cut down to CDR3 DNA, 48 bases in frame from base 1. A distance of 17 bases separates the germline ends of V and J, which lose 6 bases and 0 bases respectively.

The sequence was collected from a human donor in good health (CMV status not recorded). Some clones in this sample may be carry-over from other donors' samples. The sequence links TRBV12-3 or TRBV12-4 to TRBJ1-2; the D gene remains uncertain. Sequencing was done on a sample of PBMCs. The encoded CDR3 is CASSPSGRGTNYGYTF. The DNA sequence reads TGTGCCAGCAGCCCCTCGGGTAGAGGGACTAACTATGGCTACACCTTC.